This TCR beta chain was found in a study of cytomegalovirus exposure and HLA in healthy donors. General study findings and limits: Roughly 170 TCR beta chains were listed as cytomegalovirus-associated.

The primer mix had 60 Vbeta and 13 Jbeta primers. The protocol was immunoSEQ multiplex PCR, while the TCRdb copy is restricted to in-frame clones and leaves out a portion. Of roughly 190,000 clones in the sample, around 83% are singletons; the top ten hold under 2%. Germline V gene data show CDR1 as MNHEY and CDR2 as SMNVEV (reference sequence). The length of the CDR3 is 14 residues. V dropped 2 bases and J dropped 6 bases, with 11 bases sitting between them. On this clone: Its antigen is unknown.

The J gene is TRBJ1-5, the V gene TRBV27, with TRBD1 as a possible D gene (6 bases). The clonotype was recovered from a man aged 40-49 years in good health and CMV-seropositive. Sequencing was done on a sample of PBMCs. CDR3 coding DNA: TGTGCCAGCAGTTTAACAGGGTCCCCTCAGCCCCAGCATTTT. Translating it yields CASSLTGSPQPQHF.